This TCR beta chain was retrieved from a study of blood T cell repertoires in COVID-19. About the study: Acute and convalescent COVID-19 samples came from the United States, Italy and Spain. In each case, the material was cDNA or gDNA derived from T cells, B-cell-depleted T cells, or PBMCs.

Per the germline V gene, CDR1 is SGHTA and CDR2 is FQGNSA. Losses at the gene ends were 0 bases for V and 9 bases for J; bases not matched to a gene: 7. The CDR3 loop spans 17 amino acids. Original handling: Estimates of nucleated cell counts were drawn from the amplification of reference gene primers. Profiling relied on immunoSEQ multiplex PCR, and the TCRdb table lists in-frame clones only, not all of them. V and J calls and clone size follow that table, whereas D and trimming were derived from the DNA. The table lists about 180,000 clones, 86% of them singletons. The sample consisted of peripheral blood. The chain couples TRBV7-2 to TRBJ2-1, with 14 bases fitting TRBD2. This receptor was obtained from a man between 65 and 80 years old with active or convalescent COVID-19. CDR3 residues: CASSLALGLAGEGEQFF. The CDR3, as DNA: TGTGCCAGCAGCTTAGCGCTGGGACTAGCGGGGGAGGGTGAGCAGTTCTTC.